One and the same sample provided the 7 T cell receptor beta chains below, sequenced in a study of cytomegalovirus exposure and HLA in healthy donors (dated by TCRdb to 2016 to 2017). Libraries were constructed by the immunoSEQ multiplex PCR assay. For the multiplex PCR, a mixture combining 60 forward primers for TCR Vbeta segments and 13 reverse primers for TCR Jbeta segments was used. TCRdb stores this immuneACCESS table with in-frame sequences only. Part of the clones is absent; in the studies checked, under half of the shortfall reflects unresolved V genes, and no reason is known for the rest. The sample contains 140,000 or so clones, approximately 80% of them found a single time. Approximately 4.2% of the sample is held by the ten biggest clonotypes. Sequenced sample: PBMCs. All receptors come from a middle-aged woman in good health and CMV-seropositive.

This clone was observed a handful of times. V and J are TRBV10-1 and TRBJ1-1, with TRBD1 as a possible D gene (6 bases). Germline V gives CDR1 WNHNN, CDR2 SYGVQD (reference sequence). V was pared by 3 bases and J by 10 bases, with 15 bases between. There are 13 residues in the CDR3. The CDR3, as DNA: TGCGCCAGCAGTGATCTCGCGACAGGTGTAGCTTTCTTT. It yields the protein CASSDLATGVAFF.

The chain combines TRBV5-6 with TRBJ1-5, with TRBD1 matching over 8 bases. V lost 0 bases and J lost 2; bases outside the gene matches: 4. This CDR3 comprises 16 residues. Germline V gives CDR1 SGHDT, CDR2 YYEEEE. CDR3 loop: CASSLAGGLRNQPQHF. The CDR3 DNA follows: TGTGCCAGCAGCTTGGCAGGGGGCTTACGCAATCAGCCCCAGCATTTT.

CDR3 coding DNA: TGTGCCAGCAGCTTAGTTAAGGGGGTCACTGAAGCTTTCTTT. Protein product: CASSLVKGVTEAFF. The chain carries TRBV7-9 and TRBJ1-1, with a weak D call TRBD1 (6 bases). The V and J ends lost 1 base and 4 bases respectively, with 10 bases between them. The CDR3 sequence is 14 residues long. Per germline, CDR1 SEHNR and CDR2 FQNEAQ (reference sequence). Full variable domain (missing parts from reference TRBV7-9 and TRBJ1-1): DTGVSQNPRHKITKRGQNVTFRCDPISEHNRLYWYRQTLGQGPEFLTYFQNEAQLEKSRLLSDRFSAERPKGSFSTLEIQRTEQGDSAMYLCASSLVKGVTEAFFGQGTRLTVV.

In its sample, this clone was seen once. The chain carries TRBV5-4 and TRBJ2-7; 9 bases line up with TRBD1. V shed 2 bases, J shed 7 bases, and the junction held 10 bases outside the gene matches. There are 15 residues in the CDR3. Germline V CDR1 and CDR2: SGHNT, YYREEE (reference sequence). The CDR3 sequence: CASSFGDRGVREQYF. The CDR3 nucleotides read TGTGCCAGCAGCTTCGGTGACAGGGGGGTGAGGGAGCAGTACTTC.

V gene TRBV5-6 combines with J gene TRBJ2-7; D remains unclear. CDR1 and CDR2 (germline): SGHDT, YYEEEE. V was trimmed by 4 bases and J by 6 bases, leaving 11 bases between them. The length of the CDR3 is 12 residues. CDR3: CASSLGSGEQYF. The CDR3 nucleotides are TGTGCCAGCAGCCTGGGGTCGGGCGAGCAGTACTTC.

This clone has more than one count but fewer than ten. This chain uses TRBV5-1 with TRBJ1-1; no clear D. Trimming shortened V by 0 bases and J by 4 bases, and 13 bases separated the two germline ends. The CDR3 runs 15 residues. The germline gives CDR1 SGHRS, CDR2 YFSETQ. CDR3 coding DNA: TGCGCCAGCAGCTTGGATGGAGGGCGAGGCACTGAAGCTTTCTTT. The encoded protein is CASSLDGGRGTEAFF.

The chain employs TRBV28 and TRBJ1-2; the D is unclear. This CDR3 is built from 11 residues. With 7 bases removed from V and 3 bases from J, the gap between germline ends came to 6 bases. Germline CDR1 is MDHEN and CDR2 is SYDVKM. The CDR3 bases are TGTGCCAGCACGTCCGACTATGGCTACACCTTC. This sequence encodes CASTSDYGYTF.